These T cell receptor beta chains were read from a single sample in a study of glioma-infiltrating T cells. MiXCR, applied by TCRdb to the multiplex PCR reads, yields one record per CDR3 protein. The table lists fewer than 500,000 distinct CDR3 sequences, roughly two fifths of them singletons. Sequencing was performed on glioma tissue, nonneoplastic brain tissue, or PBMCs (not recorded which). All receptors derive from a human donor with low-grade glioma or glioblastoma, undergoing nonglioma brain surgery, or in good health (not recorded which). Each CDR3 is given with its conserved first and last residue. A D gene is named only where the DNA matches it firmly. Rows give clone size only sometimes, using once, few, many, or a class for an expanded clone.

TRBJ2-7	TRBV20-1	many	NA	TGCAGTGCTAGTGAGGGAGTTGTAACCTACGAGCAGTACTTC	CSASEGVVTYEQYF
TRBJ2-1	TRBV2	NA	NA	TGTGCCAGCAACATCCCGGACACTATGAACTATGAGCAGTTCTTC	CASNIPDTMNYEQFF
TRBJ1-3	TRBV28	few	NA	NA	CASSFLAATNSGNTIYF
TRBJ2-6	TRBV28	few	NA	TGTGCCAGCAGTTTTGCTGGGGCCAACGTCCTGACTTTC	CASSFAGANVLTF
TRBJ2-3	TRBV24-1	NA	TRBD2	TGTGCCACAACTAGCGGGAGGAAAACAGATACGCAGTATTTT	CATTSGRKTDTQYF
TRBJ2-7	TRBV6-2/TRBV6-3	few	NA	TGTGCCAGCAGTTCGCACTACTACGAGCAGTACTTC	CASSSHYYEQYF
TRBJ2-1	TRBV6-5	NA	NA	TGTGCCAGCAGTTACTTGATATTAGCTAGCCGGATTGATGAGCAGTTCTTC	CASSYLILASRIDEQFF
TRBJ2-1	TRBV5-1	NA	TRBD2	TGCGCCAGCAGCTTCGTAGCGGGAGGTGATGAGCAGTTCTTC	CASSFVAGGDEQFF
TRBJ1-1	TRBV12-3/TRBV12-4	few	NA	TGTGCCAGCAGTTTCGGGCAGGGGCTTACTGAAGCTTTCTTT	CASSFGQGLTEAFF
TRBJ2-7	TRBV7-6	NA	TRBD1	TGTGCCAGCAGCTTAGTGGCCCAGGGGGCGACCGAGCAGTACTTC	CASSLVAQGATEQYF
TRBJ2-7	TRBV6-2/TRBV6-3	few	TRBD2	TGTGCCAGCAGTTACTCGGGACTAGCGGTACAGCCCTACGAGCAGTACTTC	CASSYSGLAVQPYEQYF
TRBJ2-1	TRBV4-1	NA	NA	TGCGCCAGCAGCCATAATGGAGGCAATGAGCAGTTCTTC	CASSHNGGNEQFF
TRBJ2-1	TRBV7-8	few	TRBD2	TGTGCCAGCAGCCGGCAAGGCGGGGGACGACGGGGGGACAATGAGCAGTTCTTC	CASSRQGGGRRGDNEQFF
TRBJ1-1	TRBV27	NA	NA	TGTGCCAGCATTTCTGAGGACACTGAAGCTTTCTTT	CASISEDTEAFF
TRBJ1-1	TRBV27	NA	TRBD1	TGTGCCAGCAGCATCCAATCAGGGGGCACTAAAGCCTTCTTT	CASSIQSGGTKAFF
TRBJ2-3	TRBV24-1	NA	NA	TGTGCCACCAGTAGGCGAGGAACAGATACGCAGTATTTT	CATSRRGTDTQYF
TRBJ1-6	TRBV2	few	TRBD1	TGTGCCAGCAGGGGACAGTTGGATTCACCCCTCCACTTT	CASRGQLDSPLHF
TRBJ2-1	TRBV4-3	few	NA	TGCGCCAGCAGCCAGGCCAGACTGAATGAGCAGTTCTTC	CASSQARLNEQFF
TRBJ2-2	TRBV7-2	NA	NA	TGTGCCAGCAGCTCGCGGTCCAACGGTGAGCTGTTTTTT	CASSSRSNGELFF
TRBJ1-2	TRBV19	NA	NA	TGTGCCAGTAGTATCTGGGGGGACTATGGCTACACCTTC	CASSIWGDYGYTF
TRBJ2-7	TRBV28	many	NA	TGTGCCAGCAGCTGGGGATCGGGGGTCTCCTACGAGCAGTACTTC	CASSWGSGVSYEQYF
TRBJ2-1	TRBV24-1	NA	NA	TGTGCCACCAGTGATCCCACCTGGGCCAGGGGCAATGAGCAGTTCTTC	CATSDPTWARGNEQFF
TRBJ2-4	TRBV2	NA	NA	TGTGCCAGCAGGCTAGGGGGACTCGGTAGAAGCAAAAACATTCAGTACTTC	CASRLGGLGRSKNIQYF
TRBJ1-2	TRBV18	once	TRBD1	TGTGCCAGCTCACCGGGACAGGGTTTGCGGAATGGCTACACCTTC	CASSPGQGLRNGYTF
TRBJ1-2	TRBV12-3/TRBV12-4	NA	NA	TGTGCCAGCAGTCTCAGGGCCACCTATGGCTACACCTTC	CASSLRATYGYTF
TRBJ2-7	TRBV28	few	NA	TGTGCCAGCAGTTTAGGGGGGTGGTACGAGCAGTACTTC	CASSLGGWYEQYF
TRBJ1-2	TRBV7-9	NA	TRBD1	TGTGCCAGCAGCAAATTTCGACAGGGTCGGAATGGCTACACCTTC	CASSKFRQGRNGYTF
TRBJ1-1	TRBV20-1	many	NA	TGCAAAACTAAGGTGAACACTGAAGCTTTCTTT	CKTKVNTEAFF
TRBJ2-7	TRBV4-3	NA	TRBD1	TGCGCCAGCAGCCAAGGGACAGGAGCATACTACGAGCAGTACTTC	CASSQGTGAYYEQYF
TRBJ2-1	TRBV27	many	TRBD1	TGTGCCAGCAGTTTAGGGGCCGCGACAGGGAACAATGAGCAGTTCTTC	CASSLGAATGNNEQFF
TRBJ1-2	TRBV7-9	few	TRBD1	TGTGCCAGCAGCCCAGGGACAGTAGCTAACTATGGCTACACCTTC	CASSPGTVANYGYTF
TRBJ1-1	TRBV29-1	NA	NA	TGCAGCGTTGTTGGGGCCCGAGCTTTCTTT	CSVVGARAFF
TRBJ2-3	TRBV12-3/TRBV12-4	NA	TRBD1	TGTCCCAGCAGTCTAATGGGACAGGGGACAGATACGCAGTATTTT	CPSSLMGQGTDTQYF
TRBJ2-1	TRBV20-1	few	NA	TGCAGTGCTAGCCCGACGTTCCGTTACTACGAGCAGTTCTTC	CSASPTFRYYEQFF
TRBJ2-7	TRBV20-1	NA	TRBD1	TGCAGTGCTAGAGATTGGACAGGGAGCTCCTACAATGAGCAGTACTTC	CSARDWTGSSYNEQYF
TRBJ2-1	TRBV7-2	NA	NA	TGTGCCAGCAGTCCGGGGACCCGGGCCTACAATGAGCAGTTCTTC	CASSPGTRAYNEQFF
TRBJ2-5	TRBV20-1	NA	NA	TGCAGTGCTGCGGACCGGGGATGGCAGACCCAGTACTTC	CSAADRGWQTQYF
TRBJ2-1	TRBV28	few	TRBD2	TGTGCCAGCACCGGACTAGCGGGAGCTTTCGGTATGAGCTCCTACAATGAGCAGTTCTTC	CASTGLAGAFGMSSYNEQFF
TRBJ2-1	TRBV14	NA	TRBD2	TGTGCCAGCAGCCCGGGGACTAGGCCTGGGAATGAGCAGTTCTTC	CASSPGTRPGNEQFF
TRBJ2-7	TRBV28	once	TRBD1	TGTGCCAGCAGTCCCGGGACAGGGTACTACGAGGAGTACTTC	CASSPGTGYYEEYF
TRBJ2-5	TRBV6-1	few	TRBD2	TGTGCCAGCACGAATCTAGCGGGAGAGACCCAGTACTTC	CASTNLAGETQYF
TRBJ2-1	TRBV7-6	NA	TRBD2	TGTGCCAGCAGCCCCGAACTAGCGGGGGCCGTCAATGAGCAGTTCTTC	CASSPELAGAVNEQFF
TRBJ2-5	TRBV4-1	NA	TRBD2	TGCGCCAGCAGCCAACACATGGGACTACCCTTGGGGGAGACCCAGCACTTC	CASSQHMGLPLGETQHF
TRBJ2-1	TRBV6-1	NA	TRBD1	TGTGCCACCCGGACAGGGTTAGACAATGAGCAGTTCTTC	CATRTGLDNEQFF
TRBJ1-2	TRBV7-9	NA	NA	TGTGCCAGCTCTTCAGGGAAGCATACTATCTACACCTTC	CASSSGKHTIYTF
TRBJ2-1	TRBV7-2	NA	NA	TGTGCCAGCAGCTTAGACCGTGGGACCCCCGAGCAGTTCTTC	CASSLDRGTPEQFF
TRBJ2-7	TRBV5-1	NA	NA	TGCGCCAGCAGCTTGGATAGGGGAATCTACGAGCAGTACTTC	CASSLDRGIYEQYF
TRBJ1-2	TRBV27	many	NA	TGTGCCAGCAAACGGGACACAGCTAACTATGGCTACACCTTC	CASKRDTANYGYTF
TRBJ2-7	TRBV19	NA	NA	TGTGCCAGTAGTATTCGGGCAGGGTTCTCCTACGAGCAGTACTTC	CASSIRAGFSYEQYF
TRBJ1-1	TRBV20-1	many	NA	TGCAGTGCTAGAGATGCGTCGACACCCAACACTGAAGCTTTCTTT	CSARDASTPNTEAFF
TRBJ1-1	TRBV7-8	once	NA	TGTGCCAGCAGCCCGTATCCAGGGACTGAAGCTTTCTTT	CASSPYPGTEAFF
TRBJ2-3	TRBV6-2/TRBV6-3	NA	TRBD2	TGTGCCAGCAGTGGAGGGACTAGCGAGGGATACACAGATACGCAGTATTTT	CASSGGTSEGYTDTQYF
TRBJ2-1	TRBV10-3	NA	TRBD2	TGTGCCATCAGGGGAGCGGGACGGACCTACAATGAGCAGTTCTTC	CAIRGAGRTYNEQFF